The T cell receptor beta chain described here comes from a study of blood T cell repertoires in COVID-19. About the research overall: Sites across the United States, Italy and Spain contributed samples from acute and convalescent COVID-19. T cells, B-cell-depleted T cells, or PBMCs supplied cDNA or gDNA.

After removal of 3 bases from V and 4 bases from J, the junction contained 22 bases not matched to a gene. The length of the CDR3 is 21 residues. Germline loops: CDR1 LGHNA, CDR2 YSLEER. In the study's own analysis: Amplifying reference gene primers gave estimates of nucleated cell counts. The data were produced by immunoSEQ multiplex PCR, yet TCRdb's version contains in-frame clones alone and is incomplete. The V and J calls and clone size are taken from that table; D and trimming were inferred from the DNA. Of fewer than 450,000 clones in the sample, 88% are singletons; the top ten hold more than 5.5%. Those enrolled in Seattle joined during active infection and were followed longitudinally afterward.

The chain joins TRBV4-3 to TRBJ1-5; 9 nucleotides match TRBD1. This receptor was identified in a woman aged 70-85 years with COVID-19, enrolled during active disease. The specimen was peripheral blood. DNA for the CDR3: TGCGCCAGCAGCCACAACAGGTGGGGACAGGGTTTTGAGGGGTTTAATCAGCCCCAGCATTTT. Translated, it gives CASSHNRWGQGFEGFNQPQHF.